This record covers a single TCR beta chain. This clone was counted a few times. The clone's antigen remains unknown. No base quality values were provided; no much bigger clone lies one nucleotide off. These data originate in a study of blood T cell repertoires in COVID-19 (dated by TCRdb to the early 2020s). About the study as a whole: The collaborator samples originated in the United States, Italy and Spain and spanned the acute and convalescent phases of COVID-19. The material from the prospective study consisted of cDNA or gDNA derived from T cells, B-cell-depleted T cells, or PBMCs. Deeply sampled blood TCRbeta repertoires from subjects exposed to, actively infected with, or recovered from COVID-19 were included in the dataset. The repertoires were made available in a free public database intended to serve as a resource for research on the immune response to SARS-CoV-2. The samples were drawn from two sources: the first 160 participants of the ongoing ImmuneRACE study, and 1,254 subjects contributed by 6 global collaborators. The sample metadata nearly always contained a de-identified subject ID, COVID-19 status, age in years and sex. Where HLA class I and class II types were available, the types were taken from metadata supplied by the sample provider, not from assay-based typing. The investigation overall reported the following: Clinical and demographic metadata were provided uncurated, with the amount varying by source and participant.

Whole blood was collected in K2EDTA tubes by collaborating institutions according to the institutions' own protocols. For TCRbeta analysis, collaborator samples were shipped as frozen whole blood, as isolated PBMCs, or as DNA extracted from either sample type. The immunoSEQ Assay, a bias-controlled multiplex PCR, was used to amplify TCRbeta CDR3 regions from genomic DNA. From the authors' description of their analysis: The number of nucleated cells in each sample was estimated by amplification of reference gene primers within the assay. To quantify the absolute abundance of each unique TCRbeta CDR3 rearrangement, sequence reads were collapsed and filtered. For each sample, productive Simpson clonality was calculated by taking the square root of Simpson's diversity index across productive rearrangements. This is the immuneACCESS table as TCRdb keeps it, with only in-frame sequences that have V and J called. A part of the clones is gone; compared with another copy, unresolved V genes explain less than half, and the rest is unexplained. The V and J calls and clone size come from that table; D and trimming were worked out from the DNA. This sample is represented by some 45,000 clones; about 86% of them were singletons. Jointly, the top ten make up more than 50% of the sample.

This TCR was recovered from a man aged 65 to 85 with acute or convalescent COVID-19. The sequenced sample consisted of peripheral blood.

The CDR3 is CASSQPTGDTEAFF. The nucleotide sequence reads TGTGCCAGCAGCCAGCCTACAGGGGACACTGAAGCTTTCTTT. The rearrangement joined TRBV3-1 (or the pseudogene TRBV3-2) to TRBJ1-1; 7 of the junction bases match TRBD1. Trimming takes 3 bases off V and 3 bases off J; junction bases not matched to a gene: 4. Per the germline V gene (reference sequence), LGHDT is the CDR1 and YNNKEL is the CDR2. Counted from cysteine to phenylalanine, this CDR3 has 14 amino acids. Kept here is only the CDR3 DNA, which spans 42 bases and is read in frame from base 1.